One sample yielded the 19 T cell receptor beta chains listed below, sequenced in a study of CD8 T cells in ankylosing spondylitis. TCRdb re-called the 5' RACE reads through MiXCR, storing one row per CDR3 protein. Among under 450,000 distinct CDR3 sequences listed, 20% to 25% were seen once. Input material: blood, either unsorted or a sorted T cell fraction (not recorded which). The receptors come from a male donor with ankylosing spondylitis or in good health (not recorded which).

This clonotype was observed a few times. This rearrangement joins TRBV9 to TRBJ2-6, with 8 bases that match TRBD2. The CDR3 contains 18 residues. Germline-derived CDR1 and CDR2 are SGDLS and YYNGEE. The ends lost 3 bases at V and 1 base at J; junction bases unmatched: 9. The CDR3: CASSAPTSEGSGANVLTF. CDR3 sequence (DNA): TGTGCCAGCAGCGCCCCGACTAGCGAGGGTTCTGGGGCCAACGTCCTGACTTTC.

V gene TRBV7-6 combines with J gene TRBJ2-3, with D tentatively TRBD2 (6 bases). The germline V gene has CDR1 SGHVS and CDR2 FNYEAQ. CDR3 size: 14 residues. Trimming stripped 2 bases from V and 6 bases from J, with 12 bases between. The CDR3 DNA reads TGTGCCAGCAGCTTATTTTCCGGAGGGGATACGCAGTATTTT. Its protein is CASSLFSGGDTQYF.

The chain employs TRBV6-2 or TRBV6-3 and TRBJ2-7, with 9 bases that match TRBD1. From germline, CDR1 is MNHEY and CDR2 SVGEGT. The V segment lost 5 bases and the J segment 3 bases; nucleotides outside the gene matches: 8. This CDR3 comprises 15 residues. In DNA, the CDR3 is TGTGCCAGCAGTAGCTCCGGGACAGGGATCTACGAGCAGTACTTC. This encodes CASSSSGTGIYEQYF.

V and J are TRBV6-2 or TRBV6-3 and TRBJ2-1; D tentatively reads TRBD1 or TRBD2 (5 bases each). This CDR3 spans 21 amino acids. The germline V gene has CDR1 MNHEY and CDR2 SVGEGT. Trimming left V 5 bases short and J 2 bases short, with 31 bases between. The CDR3 sequence is CASSNPRMGPFGKGTYNEQFF. CDR3 bases: TGTGCCAGCAGTAACCCGCGTATGGGCCCGTTCGGGAAGGGGACCTACAATGAGCAGTTCTTC.

The table lists this clonotype with a few counts. The chain carries TRBV27 and TRBJ2-5; a possible D gene is TRBD2 (5 bases). In germline, CDR1 is MNHEY, CDR2 SMNVEV (reference sequence). The CDR3 consists of 13 residues. The germline V and J ends were trimmed by 4 bases and 5 bases, with 11 bases remaining between them. CDR3 DNA: TGTGCCAGCAGTTGGTCCGGGATGGAGACCCAGTACTTC. Translation: CASSWSGMETQYF.

This clonotype occurred a few times. The chain recombines TRBV2 with TRBJ2-1, with D hard to call. Trimming removed 7 bases from V and 3 bases from J, with 7 bases in between. Germline V gene sequence: CDR1 SNHLY, CDR2 FYNNEI. This CDR3 is 12 amino acids long. CDR3: CASIAGYNEQFF. CDR3 DNA sequence: TGTGCCAGCATTGCCGGCTACAATGAGCAGTTCTTC. The variable domain in full, completed from reference TRBV2 and TRBJ2-1, reads EPEVTQTPSHQVTQMGQEVILRCVPISNHLYFYWYRQILGQKVEFLVSFYNNEISEKSEIFDDQFSVERPDGSNFTLKIRSTKLEDSAMYFCASIAGYNEQFFGPGTRLTVL.

J is TRBJ2-5 and V is TRBV12-3 or TRBV12-4; 9 bases fit TRBD2. The V gene end was trimmed by 3 bases and the J gene end by 4 bases; junction bases not matched to a gene: 6. The CDR3 has 15 amino acids. The CDR3 loop is CASSFGRGGVETQYF. The CDR3 DNA reads as TGTGCCAGCAGTTTCGGGCGCGGGGGGGTAGAGACCCAGTACTTC.

This chain uses TRBV10-2 with TRBJ2-2; D is possibly TRBD1 (5 bases). Germline V gives CDR1 WSHSY, CDR2 SAAADI. Trimming left V 5 bases short and J 4 bases short, with 11 bases between. The CDR3 length is 14 residues. This CDR3 reads CASSIDSFTGELFF. CDR3 bases: TGCGCCAGCAGTATAGACAGCTTCACCGGGGAGCTGTTTTTT.

The chain links TRBV6-5 to TRBJ2-3, with D perhaps TRBD2 (6 bases). The CDR3 runs to 15 residues. V was shortened by 3 bases and J by 2 bases, with 12 bases between the two germline ends. Germline loops: CDR1 MNHEY, CDR2 SVGAGI. The CDR3 here is CASSYSGYNTDTQYF. DNA of the CDR3: TGTGCCAGCAGTTATAGCGGCTACAACACAGATACGCAGTATTTT.

This chain joins TRBV12-3 or TRBV12-4 and TRBJ2-7; D might be TRBD2 (5 bases). This CDR3 has 12 amino acids. V lost 5 bases and J 6 bases, leaving 11 bases between the germline ends. The CDR3 loop is CASSPDLAEQYF. The CDR3 DNA reads TGTGCCAGCAGTCCGGACTTGGCCGAGCAGTACTTC.

V gene TRBV7-9 combines with J gene TRBJ2-3; TRBD2 is a possible D gene (7 bases). This CDR3 is 16 amino acids long. Per the germline V gene, CDR1 is SEHNR and CDR2 is FQNEAQ (reference sequence). Trimming pared 3 bases from V and 4 bases from J, leaving 17 bases between. CDR3 bases: TGTGCCAGCAGCTTTACCCGGACGGGGGGCGCAGATACGCAGTATTTT. Translated: CASSFTRTGGADTQYF. Drawing the rest from reference TRBV7-9 and TRBJ2-3, the complete variable domain is DTGVSQNPRHKITKRGQNVTFRCDPISEHNRLYWYRQTLGQGPEFLTYFQNEAQLEKSRLLSDRFSAERPKGSFSTLEIQRTEQGDSAMYLCASSFTRTGGADTQYFGPGTRLTVL.

V is TRBV29-1 and J is TRBJ2-1; D might be TRBD1 (7 bases). The V gene's germline CDR1 is SQVTM and CDR2 ANQGSEA. The CDR3 runs to 13 residues. V lost 3 bases and J lost 8, with 14 bases in between. CDR3 residues: CSVEEGARDEQFF. CDR3 nucleotides: TGCAGCGTTGAGGAGGGGGCCAGGGATGAGCAGTTCTTC.

The sample holds a few counts of this clonotype. The J gene is TRBJ2-1, the V gene TRBV29-1, with 8 positions matching TRBD2. Germline trimming cut 5 bases from V and 6 bases from J; bases unmatched to any gene: 18. The CDR3 covers 17 residues. Germline V lookup: CDR1 SQVTM, CDR2 ANQGSEA. The CDR3 DNA reads as TGCAGCGTTTTGGGGGAACGGGGGGGTAATTTTCCCAATGAGCAGTTCTTC. This gives the protein CSVLGERGGNFPNEQFF.

The rearrangement links TRBV29-1 to TRBJ2-7; either TRBD1 or TRBD2 may fit D (5 bases each). Trimming took 3 bases from V and 1 from J, leaving 10 bases between them. CDR1 and CDR2 from the germline V gene are SQVTM and ANQGSEA. The CDR3 consists of 13 residues. CDR3 coding DNA: TGCAGCGTTGAGGGGACGAATTCCTACGAGCAGTACTTC. This encodes CSVEGTNSYEQYF.

The chain has TRBV27 and TRBJ2-1; TRBD2 is a possible D gene (6 bases). The CDR3 is made up of 16 amino acids. Germline V lookup: CDR1 MNHEY, CDR2 SMNVEV (reference sequence). The V end was cut by 2 bases, the J end by 3 bases, with 14 bases between. The CDR3 DNA reads as TGTGCCAGCAGTTTAAATAGCGGAGTAAGCTACAATGAGCAGTTCTTC. Protein sequence: CASSLNSGVSYNEQFF.

This clonotype was picked up a small number of times. J is TRBJ2-5 and V is TRBV29-1, with D tentatively TRBD1 or TRBD2 (5 bases each). The ends were cut back, 6 bases at V and 2 bases at J, with 13 bases in the middle. The CDR3 has 13 amino acids. Germline CDR1 SQVTM, CDR2 ANQGSEA. The chain's CDR3 is CSVVRETQETQYF. The CDR3 DNA sequence: TGCAGCGTCGTCAGGGAGACTCAAGAGACCCAGTACTTC. Full variable domain (remainder filled in from reference TRBV29-1 and TRBJ2-5): SAVISQKPSRDICQRGTSLTIQCQVDSQVTMMFWYRQQPGQSLTLIATANQGSEATYESGFVIDKFPISRPNLTFSTLTVSNMSPEDSSIYLCSVVRETQETQYFGPGTRLLVL.

This clonotype was seen more than once but under ten times. The V gene is TRBV20-1, the J gene TRBJ2-5; D possibly corresponds to TRBD2 (7 bases). This CDR3 is 15 amino acids long. Germline V lookup: CDR1 DFQATT, CDR2 SNEGSKA (reference sequence). The V end was cut by 0 bases, the J end by 5 bases, with 16 bases between. In DNA form, the CDR3 reads TGCAGTGCTAGAGATGGGGGGGCGGGGATCGAGACCCAGTACTTC. Its protein is CSARDGGAGIETQYF.

The rearrangement uses TRBV11-1 and TRBJ1-1; the D gene is possibly TRBD1 (5 bases). Between the trimmed V and J ends, which lost 3 bases and 3 bases, there was a span of 23 bases. CDR1 is SGHAT, CDR2 FQDESV, per germline (reference sequence). The CDR3 is 18 amino acids. CDR3 region: CASSLKTGTQEVYTEAFF. DNA for the CDR3: TGTGCCAGCAGCTTGAAGACGGGGACCCAGGAGGTATACACTGAAGCTTTCTTT.

This clonotype has at least ten counts. This chain links TRBV12-3 or TRBV12-4 with TRBJ1-1; D ambiguous. V was shortened by 6 bases and J by 0 bases, with 2 bases between the two germline ends. The CDR3 sequence is 11 residues long. DNA of the CDR3: TGTGCCAGCAGCATGAACACTGAAGCTTTCTTT. Protein: CASSMNTEAFF.